This entry features one TCR beta chain sequence. The clone's antigen remains unknown. Base qualities are missing; no much larger clone stands one base away. This specimen belongs to a study of blood T cell repertoires in COVID-19 (dated by TCRdb to about 2020). Regarding the research as a whole: Collaborator samples came from the United States, Italy and Spain and covered acute and convalescent phases of COVID-19. The prospective study material was composed of cDNA or gDNA derived from T cells, B-cell-depleted T cells, or PBMCs. Where HLA class I and class II types were available, the types were taken from metadata supplied by the sample provider, not from assay-based typing. The samples were drawn from two sources: the first 160 participants of the ongoing ImmuneRACE study, and 1,000 to 1,500 subjects contributed by 6 global collaborators. Nearly every sample came with metadata listing a de-identified subject ID, COVID-19 status, age in years and sex. The repertoires were released in a freely available public database meant as a resource for research on the immune response to SARS-CoV-2. Subjects who had been exposed to COVID-19, were actively infected with it, or had recovered from it provided the deeply sampled blood TCRbeta repertoires that made up the dataset. Overall study outcomes, separate from this receptor: Clinical and demographic metadata were provided uncurated, with the amount varying by source and participant.

The immunoSEQ Assay, a bias-controlled multiplex PCR, was used to amplify TCRbeta CDR3 regions from genomic DNA. Processing in the source paper ran as follows. The number of nucleated cells in each sample was estimated from the amplification of reference gene primers within the assay. To quantify the absolute abundance of each unique TCRbeta CDR3 rearrangement, sequence reads were collapsed and filtered. For each sample, productive Simpson clonality was calculated as the square root of Simpson's diversity index across productive rearrangements. As stored in TCRdb, this immuneACCESS dataset retains in-frame rearrangements with V and J assigned. A fraction of the clones does not appear; measured against another copy, unresolved V genes explain less than half of the discrepancy, and the remainder lacks a known reason. Clone size and V and J calls were adopted from that table, with D and trimming inferred from the DNA. The sample table shows 250,000 to 350,000 clones, and around 90% are seen once. The ten biggest clones cover about 2.5% of the sample.

Each collaborating institution followed its own protocols to collect whole blood in K2EDTA tubes. For TCRbeta analysis, collaborator samples were shipped as frozen whole blood, as isolated PBMCs, or as DNA extracted from either sample type. The origin of this receptor is a man aged 18 to 29 with active or convalescent COVID-19. The sample comprised peripheral blood.

The nucleotide sequence reads TGCGCCAGCAGGGGGACTAGCGGGAGGAATGAGCAGTTCTTC. This sequence encodes CASRGTSGRNEQFF. The V gene is TRBV5-1 and the J gene is TRBJ2-1; TRBD2 agrees with 15 junctional bases. V is pruned by 5 bases and J by 7 bases, leaving 1 base of the junction without a gene match. Per the germline V gene, SGHRS is the CDR1 and YFSETQ is the CDR2. CDR3 length: 14 amino acids, cysteine to phenylalanine. Only the CDR3 region is kept as DNA, spanning 42 bases read in frame from base 1. Outside the CDR3, residues come from the reference TRBV5-1 and TRBJ2-1 proteins, so the full variable domain is: KAGVTQTPRYLIKTRGQQVTLSCSPISGHRSVSWYQQTPGQGLQFLFEYFSETQRNKGNFPGRFSGRQFSNSRSEMNVSTLELGDSALYLCASRGTSGRNEQFFGPGTRLTVL.